The count of the clone carrying this T cell receptor (beta chain) is one. This specimen comes from a study of blood T cell repertoires in COVID-19. Background on the study: T cells, B-cell-depleted T cells, or PBMCs supplied cDNA or gDNA.

Source study methods: Estimates of nucleated cell counts were drawn from the amplification of reference gene primers. Sequenced by immunoSEQ multiplex PCR; TCRdb stores in-frame clones only, minus some. D and trimming were read from the DNA, whereas the V and J calls and clone size are those reported in that table. The profile shows fewer than 500,000 clones, about 89% of them singletons. The germline gives CDR1 SQVTM, CDR2 ANQGSEA. The V segment lost 7 bases and the J segment 13 bases; nucleotides outside the gene matches: 8. The CDR3 extends over 12 amino acids. Sequencing was performed on peripheral blood. This TCR came from a woman in her thirties with acute or convalescent COVID-19. The V gene is TRBV29-1, the J gene TRBJ2-1; 12 positions agree with TRBD2. The CDR3 DNA reads as TGCAGCGCCCGGACTAGCGGGAAATTTCAGTTCTTC. Translating it yields CSARTSGKFQFF.